These 23 T cell receptor beta chains originate from one sample sequenced in a study of Graves' ophthalmopathy and Graves' hyperthyroidism. The study amplified TCR beta CDR3 regions using RNA transcripts. HTBI-primed RT-PCR formed the first round, and a multiplex PCR formed the second. MiXCR, run by TCRdb on the multiplex PCR reads, gives a single entry per CDR3 protein. The data show over 450,000 distinct CDR3 sequences, roughly an eighth seen once. The sample consisted of blood. The receptors originated from a woman in her twenties or thirties with Graves' ophthalmopathy.

This chain links TRBV30 with TRBJ2-7; no definite D call. CDR1 is GTSNPN and CDR2 is SVGIG in the germline V gene (reference sequence). The CDR3 has 12 residues. The V end lost 3 bases, the J end lost 4 bases, and 10 bases lay between the germline ends. The CDR3 spells CAWSGAPYEQYF. CDR3 sequence (DNA): TGTGCCTGGAGCGGAGCCCCATACGAGCAGTACTTC.

This clonotype was seen ten or more times. The V gene is TRBV24-1, the J gene TRBJ2-4; 7 positions match TRBD1. Germline loops: CDR1 KGHDR, CDR2 SFDVKD. The ends lost 6 bases at V and 7 bases at J; junction bases unmatched: 5. This CDR3 region has 13 residues. CDR3 sequence: CATSTDRANIQYF. The CDR3 DNA is TGTGCCACCAGTACTGACAGGGCGAACATTCAGTACTTC.

This clonotype was seen many times. The chain combines TRBV6-5 with TRBJ2-5; possible D gene TRBD1, 5 bases. Germline V gene lookup returns CDR1 MNHEY and CDR2 SVGAGI. With 2 bases removed from V and 4 bases from J, the gap between germline ends came to 8 bases. The length of the CDR3 is 13 residues. The CDR3 DNA follows: TGTGCCAGCAGTTACGGAACAGGAGAGACCCAGTACTTC. This encodes CASSYGTGETQYF.

This clonotype was observed at least ten times. This CDR3 reads CASSLEWGFRQPQHF. The CDR3 DNA is TGTGCCAGCAGTTTAGAATGGGGTTTTAGGCAGCCCCAGCATTTT. The genes are TRBV12-3 or TRBV12-4 and TRBJ1-5; no reliable D call. V lost 1 base to trimming and J lost 7 bases, with 14 bases between them. The CDR3 sequence is 15 residues long.

This clonotype was counted many times. The chain recombines TRBV29-1 with TRBJ2-2; 11 nucleotides line up with TRBD2. CDR1 is SQVTM and CDR2 is ANQGSEA in the germline V gene. Trimming at V came to 7 bases and at J to 5 bases, leaving 6 bases not matched to a gene. This CDR3 spans 14 amino acids. CDR3 sequence reads: CSGTSGSGTGELFF. The CDR3 DNA reads as TGCAGCGGAACTAGCGGGAGTGGTACCGGGGAGCTGTTTTTT.

V gene TRBV6-4 combines with J gene TRBJ1-2; unclear D gene. V dropped 2 bases and J dropped 7 bases, with 17 bases sitting between them. CDR3 length: 15 amino acids. Germline CDR1 MRHNA, CDR2 SNTAGT. The CDR3 protein is CASSDGVTGDAGYTF. The DNA of the CDR3 is TGTGCCAGCAGTGACGGTGTGACCGGGGATGCTGGCTACACCTTC.

V usage is TRBV6-2 or TRBV6-3 and J usage is TRBJ2-7; 7 nucleotides agree with TRBD2. The ends lost 0 bases at V and 7 bases at J; junction bases unmatched: 15. This CDR3 is built from 17 residues. Looked up from germline, CDR1 is MNHEY and CDR2 is SVGEGT. CDR3: CASSYSKGGATLGEQYF. The CDR3, as DNA: TGTGCCAGCAGTTACTCGAAGGGAGGGGCAACGTTGGGGGAGCAGTACTTC.

This clonotype was recorded at least ten times. The rearrangement links TRBV5-6 to TRBJ2-7; D may be TRBD2 (5 bases). V dropped 0 bases and J dropped 6 bases, with 7 bases sitting between them. The CDR3 length is 12 residues. Per the germline V gene, CDR1 is SGHDT and CDR2 is YYEEEE. This CDR3 reads CASSLGRGEQYF. The CDR3 DNA sequence: TGTGCCAGCAGCTTGGGCCGGGGCGAGCAGTACTTC.

There are many counts of this clonotype. The V and J genes are TRBV6-1 and TRBJ1-1; TRBD1 matches 7 bases. The germline V gene encodes CDR1 MNHNS and CDR2 SASEGT. V trimming: 6 bases; J trimming: 5 bases; junction bases outside the gene matches: 9. The CDR3 runs 14 residues. CDR3 nucleotides: TGTGCCAGCAGCGTGGACAGGTGGAGGACTGAAGCTTTCTTT. Encoded protein: CASSVDRWRTEAFF.

This clonotype showed up many times. This chain uses TRBV20-1 with TRBJ1-2; D is undetermined. Germline-derived CDR1 and CDR2 are DFQATT and SNEGSKA (reference sequence). V was cut by 5 bases and J by 4 bases, with 17 bases left in between. This CDR3 comprises 14 residues. CDR3 amino acids: CSAGLESAVYGYTF. The CDR3 DNA reads TGCAGTGCTGGTCTCGAGTCGGCCGTCTATGGCTACACCTTC.

This clonotype was picked up many times. The chain recombines TRBV20-1 with TRBJ1-3; no clear D gene. V was shortened by 6 bases and J by 2 bases, with 11 bases between the two germline ends. CDR1 and CDR2 (germline): DFQATT, SNEGSKA (reference sequence). The CDR3 spans 13 residues. CDR3 residues: CSATRAPGNTIYF. The CDR3 DNA follows: TGCAGTGCCACCCGGGCCCCTGGAAACACCATATATTTT.

In this sample, this clonotype turned up many times. The rearrangement joins TRBV15 to TRBJ2-7, with D uncertain. This CDR3 is built from 14 residues. The V end lost 0 bases, the J end lost 6 bases, and 12 bases lay between the germline ends. Germline V gives CDR1 LNHNV, CDR2 YYDKDF (reference sequence). The CDR3 DNA follows: TGTGCCACCAGCAGAGATTGGCTGGGCTCCGAGCAGTACTTC. Protein product: CATSRDWLGSEQYF.

This clonotype has ten or more counts. This chain connects TRBV6-5 to TRBJ2-7; possibly TRBD1 for D (6 bases). Germline-derived CDR1 and CDR2 are MNHEY and SVGAGI. The CDR3 spans 13 residues. With 0 bases removed from V and 5 bases from J, the gap between germline ends came to 8 bases. The CDR3 DNA reads TGTGCCAGCAGTTACTCGAAGGGGGACGAGCAGTACTTC. Amino acids: CASSYSKGDEQYF.

This clonotype has ten or more counts. The V call is TRBV20-1, the J call TRBJ1-1; 8 positions match TRBD1. In germline, CDR1 is DFQATT, CDR2 SNEGSKA (reference sequence). The length of the CDR3 is 16 residues. V trimming: 0 bases; J trimming: 4 bases; junction bases outside the gene matches: 10. The CDR3 here is CSARDVRRQGSTEAFF. The CDR3 region has the DNA TGCAGTGCTAGAGATGTTCGGCGACAGGGGTCCACTGAAGCTTTCTTT.

This clonotype occurred many times. V is TRBV24-1 and J is TRBJ2-7; no clear D. The V and J ends lost 0 bases and 5 bases respectively, with 4 bases between them. From germline, CDR1 is KGHDR and CDR2 SFDVKD. The CDR3 contains 12 residues. The CDR3 sequence: CATSDLGHEQYF. Written as DNA, the CDR3 is TGTGCCACCAGTGATTTGGGCCACGAGCAGTACTTC.

J is TRBJ2-3 and V is TRBV11-2; 8 bases are shared with TRBD2. The trim removed 2 bases at V and 0 bases at J, leaving 10 bases unmatched. Germline CDR1 reads SGHAT; CDR2 reads FQNNGV. The CDR3 is 18 residues long. CDR3 bases: TGTGCCAGCAGCTTATTAGCGGGGCCCGGAACTAGCACAGATACGCAGTATTTT. Protein: CASSLLAGPGTSTDTQYF.

The rearrangement links TRBV7-3 to TRBJ2-1; 11 nucleotides line up with TRBD2. The germline V gene has CDR1 SGHTA and CDR2 FQGTGA. This CDR3 has 15 amino acids. V dropped 5 bases and J dropped 1; count of bases not matched to a gene: 1. This CDR3 is CASSPSGRSYNEQFF. The CDR3 bases are TGTGCCAGCAGCCCTAGCGGGAGGTCCTACAATGAGCAGTTCTTC.

This clonotype was observed many times. This chain links TRBV29-1 with TRBJ1-2; tentative D call: TRBD1 (5 bases). CDR3 length: 13 residues. The V gene lost 5 bases and the J gene lost 8 bases, with 18 bases spanning the gap. The germline V gene encodes CDR1 SQVTM and CDR2 ANQGSEA. Written as DNA, the CDR3 is TGCAGCGTTAGCCGGGACGCGAGCCGGGGCTACACCTTC. Protein: CSVSRDASRGYTF.

A remark on this clonotype: Given the absence of the conserved phenylalanine or tryptophan at the CDR3 end, a read error is likely. The rearrangement joins TRBV25-1 to TRBJ2-7; 8 bases agree with TRBD1. This CDR3 spans 15 amino acids. V shed 2 bases and J 2 bases; nucleotides not matched to a gene: 5. CDR1 and CDR2 from the germline V gene are MGHDK and SYGVNS. The CDR3, as DNA: TGTGCCAGCAGTGAACCCGGGACAGGTGCCTACGAGCAGTACTAC. Translating gives CASSEPGTGAYEQYY.

This clonotype showed up just a few times. V and J are TRBV4-1 and TRBJ2-7; 10 bases map to TRBD1. CDR3 length: 15 amino acids. J lost 3 bases, V lost 4 bases, and 6 bases had no gene match. CDR1 is MGHRA and CDR2 is YSYEKL in the germline V gene. Here the CDR3 DNA reads TGCGCCAGCAGCCGGGACAGGGGAAAAAACTACGAGCAGTACTTC. As protein: CASSRDRGKNYEQYF.

This clonotype was observed at least ten times. The chain carries TRBV5-1 and TRBJ1-1; the match to TRBD1 covers 10 bases. Germline V CDR1 and CDR2: SGHRS, YFSETQ. There are 15 residues in the CDR3. With V trimmed by 0 bases and J by 2 bases, 1 base remained unmatched. As DNA, the CDR3 is TGCGCCAGCAGCTTGGGACAGGGGGCTAACACTGAAGCTTTCTTT. It translates to CASSLGQGANTEAFF.

At least ten counts were recorded for this clonotype. This chain uses TRBV6-1 with TRBJ2-7, with unresolved D. The CDR3 covers 15 residues. The V gene's germline CDR1 is MNHNS and CDR2 SASEGT. V lost 0 bases to trimming and J lost 3 bases, with 12 bases between them. CDR3 sequence reads: CASSEARAAIYEQYF. CDR3 nucleotide sequence: TGTGCCAGCAGTGAAGCGAGAGCAGCGATCTACGAGCAGTACTTC.

The V call is TRBV3-1, the J call TRBJ2-7, with TRBD2 matching 7 bases. Germline CDR1 LGHDT, CDR2 YNNKEL (reference sequence). This CDR3 is built from 15 residues. V lost 4 bases to trimming and J lost 0 bases; unmatched junction nucleotides: 6. The CDR3 loop reads CASSPGGILSYEQYF. CDR3 DNA: TGTGCCAGCAGCCCCGGGGGGATTCTCTCCTACGAGCAGTACTTC.